This T cell receptor beta chain was retrieved from a study of PD-L1 blockade in urothelial cancer. The protocol was immunoSEQ multiplex PCR, while the TCRdb copy is restricted to in-frame clones and leaves out a portion. The sample yields about 93,000 clones, 90% seen once. Regarding time point: pretreatment peripheral blood. The germline V and J ends were trimmed by 1 base and 3 bases, with 7 bases remaining between them. In germline, CDR1 is SGDLS, CDR2 YYNGEE. This CDR3 region has 14 residues. This chain joins TRBV9 and TRBJ2-2, with D tentatively TRBD2 (5 bases). Source: PBMCs, taken around atezolizumab (anti-PD-L1) treatment. The receptor was derived from a man aged 55 to 69 with urothelial cancer. In DNA, the CDR3 is TGTGCCAGCAGCGTACTGGGAGACACCGGGGAGCTGTTTTTT. Translating gives CASSVLGDTGELFF.